This T cell receptor (beta chain) was found in a study of CD8+ T cells in alopecia areata. As concerns this clone: The antigen is unknown.

Reverse transcribed after extraction, RNA yielded cDNA as the sequencing template. Only in-frame clones appear in the TCRdb table, and some are missing; sequencing was by immunoSEQ multiplex PCR. Counted here are roughly 150,000 clones, 80% to 90% occurring once; the ten biggest clones make up around 15%. Germline CDR1 and CDR2: SGHDT and YYEEEE. Losses at the gene ends were 5 bases for V and 6 bases for J; bases not matched to a gene: 13. This CDR3 comprises 17 residues. Broader study findings: Relative to mice, TCR sharing across patients was less clear, a difference possibly HLA-related. Higher clonality and more expanded CD8+ clones appeared in lesional than normal scalp.

This chain connects TRBV5-6 to TRBJ2-2; 10 bases map to TRBD1. The clonotype was recovered from a human donor with alopecia areata. The material was CD8+ T cells sorted from blood, obtained at week 0. The CDR3 sequence: CASSSGQGLIWAGELFF. The CDR3 DNA sequence: TGTGCCAGCAGTTCGGGACAGGGGTTGATTTGGGCCGGGGAGCTGTTTTTT.